This is a list of T cell receptor beta chains from one sample in a study of blood T cell repertoires in COVID-19. Sequencing was performed with immunoSEQ multiplex PCR; in TCRdb, only in-frame clones are kept and a portion is missing. The sample holds roughly 180,000 clones; approximately 85% are singletons and the top ten take 0.95% to 1.5%. The specimen was peripheral blood. These receptors were obtained from a man aged 55 to 70 who had recovered from COVID-19. Each CDR3 is given with its conserved first and last residue. D genes are given only for firm matches. Some rows have no size entry. The others give once, few or many, or a class for an expanded clone.

cdr3_aa: CASSVGGIVTGGELFF
cdr3_nt: TGTGCCAGCAGCGTAGGGGGCATAGTAACGGGCGGGGAGCTGTTTTTT
d_call: .
clone_size: .
j_call: TRBJ2-2
v_call: TRBV9

cdr3_aa: CASSDSGFYYGYTF
cdr3_nt: TGTGCCAGTAGTGACTCCGGGTTCTACTATGGCTACACCTTC
d_call: .
clone_size: .
j_call: TRBJ1-2
v_call: TRBV19

cdr3_aa: CASSASGTGYGYTF
cdr3_nt: TGTGCCAGCAGCGCTTCCGGGACAGGCTATGGCTACACCTTC
d_call: TRBD1
clone_size: .
j_call: TRBJ1-2
v_call: TRBV6-4

cdr3_aa: CASSPQGLVNEQFF
cdr3_nt: TGTGCCAGCAGCCCCCAAGGACTAGTCAATGAGCAGTTCTTC
d_call: TRBD2
clone_size: .
j_call: TRBJ2-1
v_call: TRBV9

cdr3_aa: CASSQERGLEQYF
cdr3_nt: TGTGCCAGCAGCCAAGAAAGGGGGCTAGAGCAGTACTTC
d_call: TRBD1
clone_size: .
j_call: TRBJ2-7
v_call: TRBV3-1/TRBV3-2

cdr3_aa: CASSPGTGETEAFF
cdr3_nt: TGTGCCAGCTCACCCGGGACAGGGGAAACTGAAGCTTTCTTT
d_call: TRBD1
clone_size: .
j_call: TRBJ1-1
v_call: TRBV18

cdr3_aa: CASSQGDNTEAFF
cdr3_nt: TGTGCCAGCAGCCAGGGAGACAACACTGAAGCTTTCTTT
d_call: .
clone_size: .
j_call: TRBJ1-1
v_call: TRBV3-1/TRBV3-2

cdr3_aa: CASTKTELNTEAFF
cdr3_nt: TGTGCCAGCACTAAAACCGAGTTGAACACTGAAGCTTTCTTT
d_call: .
clone_size: .
j_call: TRBJ1-1
v_call: TRBV6-6

cdr3_aa: CASSSQGQETQYF
cdr3_nt: TGTGCCAGCAGCTCACAGGGACAAGAGACCCAGTACTTC
d_call: .
clone_size: .
j_call: TRBJ2-5
v_call: TRBV7-2

cdr3_aa: CASSLSGGNSPLHF
cdr3_nt: TGTGCCAGCAGTTTATCGGGGGGAAATTCACCCCTCCACTTT
d_call: .
clone_size: .
j_call: TRBJ1-6
v_call: TRBV27

cdr3_aa: CASSPVSGDLSYNSPLHF
cdr3_nt: TGCGCCAGCAGTCCGGTGTCGGGAGATCTCTCCTATAATTCACCCCTCCACTTT
d_call: .
clone_size: once
j_call: TRBJ1-6
v_call: TRBV5-1

cdr3_aa: CASSQDPGTGAFYTF
cdr3_nt: TGTGCCAGCAGCCAAGATCCCGGGACAGGGGCCTTCTACACCTTC
d_call: TRBD1
clone_size: .
j_call: TRBJ1-2
v_call: TRBV3-1/TRBV3-2

cdr3_aa: CAWKFSVGVLGGYTF
cdr3_nt: TGTGCCTGGAAGTTCAGTGTCGGGGTCCTGGGAGGCTACACCTTC
d_call: .
clone_size: .
j_call: TRBJ1-2
v_call: TRBV30

cdr3_aa: CASSLVQSNQETQYF
cdr3_nt: TGTGCCAGCAGCTTAGTACAGTCCAACCAAGAGACCCAGTACTTC
d_call: .
clone_size: .
j_call: TRBJ2-5
v_call: TRBV7-6

cdr3_aa: CASTAEGAGQYF
cdr3_nt: TGTGCCAGCACTGCCGAAGGGGCCGGGCAGTACTTC
d_call: .
clone_size: .
j_call: TRBJ2-7
v_call: TRBV2

cdr3_aa: CASSRQGANTEAFF
cdr3_nt: TGCGCCAGCAGCCGACAGGGGGCGAACACTGAAGCTTTCTTT
d_call: TRBD1
clone_size: .
j_call: TRBJ1-1
v_call: TRBV5-1

cdr3_aa: CASSDSADSSNTGELFF
cdr3_nt: TGTGCCAGCAGTGACTCAGCCGACTCGTCGAACACCGGGGAGCTGTTTTTT
d_call: .
clone_size: .
j_call: TRBJ2-2
v_call: TRBV6-4

cdr3_aa: CASSFGTGGSTEAFF
cdr3_nt: TGTGCCAGCAGCTTTGGAACAGGGGGAAGCACTGAAGCTTTCTTT
d_call: TRBD1
clone_size: once
j_call: TRBJ1-1
v_call: TRBV7-2

cdr3_aa: CASSLVGGGAVYEQFF
cdr3_nt: TGTGCCAGCAGCTTAGTAGGCGGGGGGGCCGTGTATGAGCAGTTCTTC
d_call: TRBD2
clone_size: .
j_call: TRBJ2-1
v_call: TRBV11-2

cdr3_aa: CASSFNNYGYTF
cdr3_nt: TGTGCCAGCAGTTTTAATAACTATGGCTACACCTTC
d_call: .
clone_size: .
j_call: TRBJ1-2
v_call: TRBV12-3/TRBV12-4

cdr3_aa: CASGSSYREGDEQFF
cdr3_nt: TGTGCTAGTGGTTCCTCATACAGGGAGGGGGATGAGCAGTTCTTC
d_call: .
clone_size: .
j_call: TRBJ2-1
v_call: TRBV12-5

cdr3_aa: CASATAPSNTGELFF
cdr3_nt: TGTGCCAGCGCAACAGCTCCCTCGAACACCGGGGAGCTGTTTTTT
d_call: .
clone_size: few
j_call: TRBJ2-2
v_call: TRBV7-9

cdr3_aa: CASSLGERWSFTF
cdr3_nt: TGTGCCAGCAGTTTAGGTGAACGGTGGTCCTTTACCTTC
d_call: .
clone_size: .
j_call: TRBJ1-2
v_call: TRBV12-3/TRBV12-4

cdr3_aa: CASSRDRVSNQPQHF
cdr3_nt: TGTGCCAGCAGTAGGGACAGGGTAAGCAATCAGCCCCAGCATTTT
d_call: TRBD1
clone_size: .
j_call: TRBJ1-5
v_call: TRBV6-5

cdr3_aa: CASSSGLAPYNEQFF
cdr3_nt: TGTGCCAGCAGCTCGGGACTAGCCCCCTACAATGAGCAGTTCTTC
d_call: TRBD2
clone_size: .
j_call: TRBJ2-1
v_call: TRBV7-2

cdr3_aa: CASSGSRRVGEQYF
cdr3_nt: TGTGCCAGCAGTGGCTCGCGGCGAGTCGGCGAGCAGTACTTC
d_call: .
clone_size: .
j_call: TRBJ2-7
v_call: TRBV6-2/TRBV6-3

cdr3_aa: CASSLVEGSHTEAFF
cdr3_nt: TGCGCCAGCAGCCTAGTGGAGGGAAGCCACACTGAAGCTTTCTTT
d_call: .
clone_size: many
j_call: TRBJ1-1
v_call: TRBV4-3

cdr3_aa: CASSRTVTGGSYGYTF
cdr3_nt: TGTGCCAGCAGCCGGACTGTGACGGGGGGCTCCTATGGCTACACCTTC
d_call: .
clone_size: .
j_call: TRBJ1-2
v_call: TRBV5-4

cdr3_aa: CASAGSRSGESNYGYTF
cdr3_nt: TGTGCCAGTGCCGGTTCTCGTTCGGGGGAGTCAAACTATGGCTACACCTTC
d_call: .
clone_size: .
j_call: TRBJ1-2
v_call: TRBV19

cdr3_aa: CASNPSGGKNIQYF
cdr3_nt: TGTGCCAGCAATCCTAGCGGCGGGAAAAACATTCAGTACTTC
d_call: TRBD2
clone_size: .
j_call: TRBJ2-4
v_call: TRBV6-5

cdr3_aa: CASSPPGGQGQQYF
cdr3_nt: TGTGCCAGCTCACCACCGGGGGGACAGGGGCAGCAGTACTTC
d_call: TRBD1
clone_size: few
j_call: TRBJ2-7
v_call: TRBV18

cdr3_aa: CATNARQGAYNSPLHF
cdr3_nt: TGTGCCACCAACGCCAGGCAGGGGGCTTATAATTCACCCCTCCACTTT
d_call: TRBD1
clone_size: .
j_call: TRBJ1-6
v_call: TRBV19

cdr3_aa: CASPRGGAHDEQFF
cdr3_nt: TGCGCCAGCCCGCGGGGGGGGGCTCACGATGAGCAGTTCTTC
d_call: TRBD2
clone_size: few
j_call: TRBJ2-1
v_call: TRBV10-1

cdr3_aa: CASSFDGETQYF
cdr3_nt: TGTGCCAGCAGCTTCGACGGGGAGACCCAGTACTTC
d_call: .
clone_size: once
j_call: TRBJ2-5
v_call: TRBV7-6

cdr3_aa: CASSRSGTDTQYF
cdr3_nt: TGTGCCAGCTCACGGAGCGGGACAGATACGCAGTATTTT
d_call: .
clone_size: .
j_call: TRBJ2-3
v_call: TRBV18

cdr3_aa: CASSQDSKETQYF
cdr3_nt: TGTGCCAGCAGCCAGGACAGTAAAGAGACCCAGTACTTC
d_call: .
clone_size: .
j_call: TRBJ2-5
v_call: TRBV9

cdr3_aa: CASSLLRDSGEQYF
cdr3_nt: TGTGCCAGCAGCCTCCTACGGGACAGCGGCGAGCAGTACTTC
d_call: TRBD1
clone_size: once
j_call: TRBJ2-7
v_call: TRBV5-4

cdr3_aa: CASSYSGGADEQYF
cdr3_nt: TGTGCCAGCAGTTATAGCGGGGGGGCCGACGAGCAGTACTTC
d_call: TRBD2
clone_size: .
j_call: TRBJ2-7
v_call: TRBV7-3

cdr3_aa: CASSLVTGGSGNTIYF
cdr3_nt: TGTGCCAGCAGCTTAGTCACAGGCGGCTCTGGAAACACCATATATTTT
d_call: .
clone_size: .
j_call: TRBJ1-3
v_call: TRBV7-2

cdr3_aa: CASIVGGNTGELFF
cdr3_nt: TGTGCCAGCATTGTGGGGGGGAACACCGGGGAGCTGTTTTTT
d_call: .
clone_size: once
j_call: TRBJ2-2
v_call: TRBV6-5

cdr3_aa: CASSQGGGLSEQYF
cdr3_nt: TGTGCCAGCAGCCAAGGAGGGGGCCTTTCCGAGCAGTACTTC
d_call: TRBD1
clone_size: .
j_call: TRBJ2-7
v_call: TRBV14

cdr3_aa: CASSITEIYGYTF
cdr3_nt: TGTGCCAGCAGTATAACAGAGATCTATGGCTACACCTTC
d_call: .
clone_size: .
j_call: TRBJ1-2
v_call: TRBV2